The T cell receptor beta chain described here comes from a study of cytomegalovirus exposure and HLA in healthy donors. CDR1 is ENHRY, CDR2 SYGVKD, per germline. This CDR3 comprises 10 residues. V lost 7 bases and J 12 bases, leaving 13 bases between the germline ends. Primers for the PCR totalled 60 Vbeta and 13 Jbeta. Libraries were prepared by immunoSEQ multiplex PCR; TCRdb keeps only in-frame clonotypes and omits some of them. The sample records 150,000 to 200,000 clones, about 79% being singletons. The chain couples TRBV10-3 to TRBJ2-7, with D possibly matching TRBD2 (6 bases). Sequences were obtained from PBMCs. This clonotype originated in a middle-aged man in good health and CMV-seropositive. The DNA for the CDR3 is TGTGCCATCACCCCTAGCGCTCCGTACTTC. It encodes CAITPSAPYF.